A single sample is the source of the 6 T cell receptor beta chains below, sequenced in a study of graft-versus-host responses after intestinal transplantation. No cognate antigen is known for these TCRs. Generated by immunoSEQ multiplex PCR, the TCRdb table keeps only in-frame clones and is missing some. The repertoire holds around 100,000 clones, about 92% seen once, with 1.2% in the top ten. The specimen comprised unstimulated CD8+ T cells sorted from spleen or lymph node cells, sampled before transplant. The receptor source for this set is a human donor who was the organ donor for an intestinal transplant.

The chain carries TRBV5-4 and TRBJ2-3; 13 nucleotides align to TRBD2. V lost 0 bases, J lost 5 bases, and 0 bases stayed unmatched. Germline V gives CDR1 SGHNT, CDR2 YYREEE (reference sequence). This CDR3 contains 15 residues. In DNA, the CDR3 is TGTGCCAGCAGCTTGGGACTAGCGGGAGGAGATACGCAGTATTTT. As protein: CASSLGLAGGDTQYF.

V and J are TRBV14 and TRBJ2-7; no firm D call. Looked up from germline, CDR1 is SGHDN and CDR2 is FVKESK. V gave up 1 base and J gave up 4 bases, with 5 bases separating them. The CDR3 sequence is 12 residues long. The chain's CDR3 is CASSQGVYEQYF. CDR3 sequence (DNA): TGTGCCAGCAGCCAAGGGGTTTACGAGCAGTACTTC.

V and J are TRBV4-3 and TRBJ2-1; D remains unclear. Germline V gives CDR1 LGHNA, CDR2 YSLEER. The ends were cut back, 1 base at V and 9 bases at J, with 10 bases in the middle. The CDR3 spans 13 residues. CDR3 sequence: CASSQVERREQFF. The DNA of the CDR3 is TGCGCCAGCAGCCAAGTGGAAAGGCGTGAGCAGTTCTTC.

This clone has just one count. The chain is built from TRBV10-3 and TRBJ2-7; 7 bases match TRBD2. Germline CDR1 ENHRY, CDR2 SYGVKD. V was clipped by 7 bases and J by 6 bases; unmatched bases: 9. There are 13 residues in the CDR3. Written as DNA, the CDR3 is TGTGCCATCATCTTTACTAGCGTAGGCGAGCAGTACTTC. It specifies CAIIFTSVGEQYF.

This sequence joins TRBV11-2 and TRBJ2-1; TRBD2 matches 7 bases. Trimming removed 3 bases from V and 3 bases from J; junction bases left unmatched: 11. Germline-derived CDR1 and CDR2 are SGHAT and FQNNGV. This CDR3 has 17 amino acids. CDR3 DNA sequence: TGTGCCAGCAGCTTCTCACGTAGCGGGCTTCACTACAATGAGCAGTTCTTC. Amino acid sequence: CASSFSRSGLHYNEQFF.

The V gene is TRBV27, the J gene TRBJ2-1; 15 nucleotides agree with TRBD2. CDR3 size: 15 residues. Germline CDR1 is MNHEY and CDR2 is SMNVEV (reference sequence). With V trimmed by 6 bases and J by 7 bases, 4 bases remained unmatched. The CDR3, as DNA: TGTGCCAGCAGCCCAGGGACTAGCGGGAGGAATGAGCAGTTCTTC. Amino acid sequence: CASSPGTSGRNEQFF.